The clone carrying this TCR beta chain was observed once. Generated by immunoSEQ multiplex PCR, the TCRdb table keeps only in-frame clones and is missing some. The sample holds under 50,000 clones, 60% to 85% seen once. The sample originates from a study of OX40 agonist ivuxolimab in advanced cancers. Across the study: Prior checkpoint blockade (anti-PD-1, anti-PD-L1 or anti-CTLA-4) was permitted; approximately 40% had it.

Individuals having autoimmune disease history or systemic immunosuppression were not enrolled. Looked up from germline, CDR1 is SGHVS and CDR2 is FNYEAQ. Losses at the gene ends were 5 bases for V and 4 bases for J; bases not matched to a gene: 9. This CDR3 comprises 15 residues. Sequenced here: CD4+ or CD8+ T cells sorted from blood, sampled in a trial of the OX40 agonist ivuxolimab. The TCR comes from an adult with an advanced solid tumor such as melanoma, head and neck, liver or kidney cancer. V usage is TRBV7-6 and J usage is TRBJ2-5; 8 bases fit TRBD1. Written as DNA, the CDR3 is TGTGCCAGCAGCCAGGACAGGGCATTAAGAGAGACCCAGTACTTC. This encodes CASSQDRALRETQYF.